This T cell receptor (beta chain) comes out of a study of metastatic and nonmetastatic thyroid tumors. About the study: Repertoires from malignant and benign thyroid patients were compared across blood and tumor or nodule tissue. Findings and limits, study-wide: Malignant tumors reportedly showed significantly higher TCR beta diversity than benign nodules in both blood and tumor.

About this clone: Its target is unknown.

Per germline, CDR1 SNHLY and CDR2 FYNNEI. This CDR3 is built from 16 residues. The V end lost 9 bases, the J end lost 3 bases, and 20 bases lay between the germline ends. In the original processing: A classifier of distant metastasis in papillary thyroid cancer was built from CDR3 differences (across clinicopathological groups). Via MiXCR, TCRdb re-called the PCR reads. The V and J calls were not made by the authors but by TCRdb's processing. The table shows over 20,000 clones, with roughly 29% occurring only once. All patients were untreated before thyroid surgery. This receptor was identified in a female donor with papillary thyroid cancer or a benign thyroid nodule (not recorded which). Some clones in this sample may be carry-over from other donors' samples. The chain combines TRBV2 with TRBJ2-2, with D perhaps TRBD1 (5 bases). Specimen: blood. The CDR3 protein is CARYPPGQSDTGELFF. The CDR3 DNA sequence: TGTGCCAGATACCCCCCAGGGCAATCGGACACCGGGGAGCTGTTTTTT.